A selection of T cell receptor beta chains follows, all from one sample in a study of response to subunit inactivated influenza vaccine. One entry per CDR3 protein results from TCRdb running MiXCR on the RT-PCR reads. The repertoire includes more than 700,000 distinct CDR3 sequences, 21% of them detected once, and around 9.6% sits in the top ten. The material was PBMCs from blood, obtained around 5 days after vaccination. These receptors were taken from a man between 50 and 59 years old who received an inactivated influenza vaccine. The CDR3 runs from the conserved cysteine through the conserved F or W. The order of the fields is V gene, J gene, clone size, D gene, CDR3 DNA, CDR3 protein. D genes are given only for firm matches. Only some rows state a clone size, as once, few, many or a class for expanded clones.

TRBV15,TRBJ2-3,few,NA,TGTGCCACCAGCAGACAAGGACAGCCCACAGATACGCAGTATTTT,CATSRQGQPTDTQYF
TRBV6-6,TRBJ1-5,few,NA,TGTGCCAGCTGCTCTAATAGCAATCAGCCCCAGCATTTT,CASCSNSNQPQHF
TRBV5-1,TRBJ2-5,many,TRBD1,TGCGCCAGCAGCTTGGGGGACCCAGGGGGCCACCTCGGAGAGACCCAGTACTTC,CASSLGDPGGHLGETQYF
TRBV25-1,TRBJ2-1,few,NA,TGTGCCAGCAGTGTCCCCGGCAGGGCTGGGGAGCAGTTCTTC,CASSVPGRAGEQFF
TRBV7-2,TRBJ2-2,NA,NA,TGTGCCAGCAGCAAGCGGACAGAACCCACCGGGGAGCTGTTTTTT,CASSKRTEPTGELFF
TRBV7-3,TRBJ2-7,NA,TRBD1,TGTGCCAGCAGCTTGACAGGGACAGGGAGCGAGCAGTACTTC,CASSLTGTGSEQYF
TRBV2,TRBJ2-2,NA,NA,TGTGCCAGCAGTGAGGAGGGTAGGACCGGGGAGCTGTTTTTT,CASSEEGRTGELFF
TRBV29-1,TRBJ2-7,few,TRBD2,TGCAGCGTATCACCGACTAGCGCCTACGAGCAGTACTTC,CSVSPTSAYEQYF
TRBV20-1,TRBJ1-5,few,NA,TGCAGTGCTCTCAGAGGGGGAAATAGCAATCAGCCCCAGCATTTT,CSALRGGNSNQPQHF
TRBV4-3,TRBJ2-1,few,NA,TGCGCCAGCAGCCAAGATATAGTGAGTTTCAATGAGCAGTTCTTC,CASSQDIVSFNEQFF
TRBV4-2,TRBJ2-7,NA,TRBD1,TGTGCCAGCAGCCAACGCGTAGCGACAGGGTCCTCCTACGAGCAGTACTTC,CASSQRVATGSSYEQYF
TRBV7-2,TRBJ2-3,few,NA,TGTGCCAGCAACAAGGACAAGCTCACAGATACGCAGTATTTT,CASNKDKLTDTQYF
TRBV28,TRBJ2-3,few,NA,TGTGCCAGCAGTTTCATTACTTCGACGCGCCTCGATACGCAGTATTTT,CASSFITSTRLDTQYF
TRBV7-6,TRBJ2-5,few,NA,TGTGCCAGCAGCTTAATACAGACAAAAGAGACCCAGTACTTC,CASSLIQTKETQYF
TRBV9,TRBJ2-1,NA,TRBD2,TGTGCCAGCAGCGTAGCGGGAGGGCCGCTTAGCTTC,CASSVAGGPLSF
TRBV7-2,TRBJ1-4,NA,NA,TGTGCCAGCAGTAGGAACAGTGGAACTAATGAAAAACTGTTTTTT,CASSRNSGTNEKLFF
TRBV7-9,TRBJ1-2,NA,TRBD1,TGTGCCAGCAGCCGCCTTGCGGGACAGGGCTATGGCTACACCTTC,CASSRLAGQGYGYTF
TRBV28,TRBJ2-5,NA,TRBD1,TGTGCCAGCACCTCCGGGACAGGGGGGAAAGAGTCCCAGTACTTC,CASTSGTGGKESQYF
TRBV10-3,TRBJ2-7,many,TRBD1,TGTGCCATCAGTGGGCGAGGGACAGGGGTCTACGAGCAGTACTTC,CAISGRGTGVYEQYF
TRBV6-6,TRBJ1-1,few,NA,TGTGCCAGCAGTTATGGGGAGTTGTCGGCTTTCTTT,CASSYGELSAFF
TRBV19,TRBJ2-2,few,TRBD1,TGTGCCACCGGGACAGGGGGTGTGGGGGAGCTGTTTTTT,CATGTGGVGELFF